These T cell receptor beta chains were read from a single sample in a study of T cells in Graves' hyperthyroidism and ophthalmopathy. TCRdb fed the multiplex PCR reads into MiXCR, producing one record per CDR3 protein. This table holds hundreds of thousands of distinct CDR3 sequences, approximately 15% found once. Specimen: blood. The receptors were sampled from a woman in her 30s with Graves' hyperthyroidism that later progressed to Graves' ophthalmopathy. Each CDR3 is given with its conserved first and last residue. Each record gives: J gene, clone size, D gene, V gene, CDR3 protein, CDR3 DNA. A D gene is named only where the DNA matches it firmly. Only part of the rows carry a size: once, few, many, or a class if the clone is expanded.

>TRBJ2-4|many|TRBD2|TRBV28
CASMSRYYGRENIQYF
TGTGCCAGCATGTCCCGCTATTACGGGAGGGAAAACATTCAGTACTTC
>TRBJ1-2|many|NA|TRBV2
CASSEGFTYGYTF
TGTGCCAGCAGTGAAGGTTTCACCTATGGCTACACCTTC
>TRBJ1-4|many|NA|TRBV9
CASSAGGRVVEKLFF
TGTGCCAGCAGCGCCGGGGGACGAGTGGTTGAAAAACTGTTTTTT
>TRBJ1-2|few|NA|TRBV4-1
CASSYLPGANYGYTF
TGCGCCAGCAGCTACCTCCCGGGAGCCAACTATGGCTACACCTTC
>TRBJ2-5|NA|TRBD1|TRBV4-1
CASSQSPRGQGVETQYF
TGCGCCAGCAGCCAATCCCCAAGGGGACAGGGGGTGGAGACCCAGTACTTC
>TRBJ2-7|few|NA|TRBV6-1
CASSPVNPQPYEQYF
TGTGCCAGCAGCCCCGTGAATCCTCAACCCTACGAGCAGTACTTC
>TRBJ2-1|many|TRBD1|TRBV3-1
CASSQGQGSYNEQFF
TGTGCCAGCAGCCAAGGACAGGGCTCCTACAATGAGCAGTTCTTC
>TRBJ2-7|many|NA|TRBV10-3
CAISGQGGSYEQYF
TGTGCCATCAGTGGCCAGGGGGGGTCCTACGAGCAGTACTTC
>TRBJ2-3|NA|TRBD2|TRBV7-2
CASSSPTASGRHTQYF
TGTGCCAGCAGCTCCCCTACGGCTAGCGGGAGACATACGCAGTATTTT
>TRBJ1-1|NA|NA|TRBV4-2
CASSREAENTEAFF
TGTGCCAGCAGCCGGGAAGCTGAGAACACTGAAGCTTTCTTT
>TRBJ1-2|many|NA|TRBV27
CASSSIDAYGYTF
TGTGCCAGCAGTTCAATCGACGCGTATGGCTACACCTTC
>TRBJ2-3|many|NA|TRBV7-9
CASSSSYTGISTDTQYF
TGTGCCAGCAGCTCCTCCTATACAGGGATTAGCACAGATACGCAGTATTTT
>TRBJ2-7|many|TRBD2|TRBV7-9
CASSLASLASGSAPYEQYF
TGTGCCAGCAGCTTAGCATCATTGGCTAGCGGGAGTGCCCCCTACGAGCAGTACTTC
>TRBJ2-2|many|NA|TRBV28
CASDRGAANTGELFF
TGTGCCAGCGATCGGGGAGCGGCGAACACCGGGGAGCTGTTTTTT
>TRBJ2-7|many|TRBD1|TRBV10-3
CAISEKGGGYEQYF
TGTGCCATCAGTGAGAAAGGGGGCGGCTACGAGCAGTACTTC
>TRBJ1-2|many|NA|TRBV5-1
CASSLAGRAVVAPTSNYGYTF
TGCGCCAGCAGCTTGGCAGGCCGGGCCGTTGTTGCACCGACCTCTAACTATGGCTACACCTTC
>TRBJ1-3|few|NA|TRBV5-1
CASSQKPSSSGNTIYF
TGCGCCAGCAGCCAAAAGCCATCGAGCTCTGGAAACACCATATATTTT
>TRBJ2-5|many|TRBD2|TRBV27
CASSLQLPGLAVTQETQYF
TGTGCCAGCAGTCTGCAGCTCCCGGGACTAGCGGTTACTCAAGAGACCCAGTACTTC
>TRBJ2-7|many|TRBD2|TRBV9
CASRYRSGSRYEQYF
TGTGCCAGCCGTTACCGTAGCGGGAGCCGTTACGAGCAGTACTTC
>TRBJ2-5|many|NA|TRBV29-1
CSAGQETQYF
TGCAGCGCGGGGCAAGAGACCCAGTACTTC
>TRBJ1-3|few|TRBD1|TRBV19
CASSISTGGRNTIYF
TGTGCCAGTAGTATCTCAACAGGGGGAAGAAACACCATATATTTT
>TRBJ2-2|NA|NA|TRBV4-3
CASSQLVAGELFF
TGCGCCAGCAGCCAGTTAGTCGCCGGGGAGCTGTTTTTT
>TRBJ2-1|many|NA|TRBV19
CASSIFGGFNEQFF
TGTGCCAGTAGTATATTTGGCGGATTCAATGAGCAGTTCTTC
>TRBJ1-5|NA|NA|TRBV12-3/TRBV12-4
CASSLDPTLQPQHF
TGTGCCAGCAGTTTAGATCCAACCCTCCAGCCCCAGCATTTT
>TRBJ2-3|NA|TRBD2|TRBV4-3
CASSQVAGATDTQYF
TGCGCCAGCAGCCAAGTAGCGGGGGCCACAGATACGCAGTATTTT
>TRBJ1-5|many|NA|TRBV24-1
CATSAGRWGSGNQPQHF
TGTGCCACCAGTGCGGGGAGGTGGGGTAGCGGCAATCAGCCCCAGCATTTT
>TRBJ2-1|many|TRBD2|TRBV7-4
CAEGLAAYNEQFF
TGTGCCGAGGGACTAGCGGCTTACAATGAGCAGTTCTTC
>TRBJ1-5|many|NA|TRBV7-2
CASSLDRVQPQHF
TGTGCCAGCAGCTTAGACAGGGTTCAGCCCCAGCATTTT